This TCR beta chain was retrieved from a study of CD8 T cells in ankylosing spondylitis. Whole-study findings and limits: Earlier work had already found some motif variants in reactive arthritis synovial fluid and blood. Researchers report that disease-linked clones proved CD8+ and relatively rare in peripheral blood. The study looked at matched synovial fluid samples from ankylosing spondylitis patients. Disease-linked clones were reported to be significantly enriched there. A motif of 7 or 8 highly homologous TCR beta variants was seen as apparently characteristic of ankylosing spondylitis blood.

A quantitative 5'-RACE method, one with molecular barcodes, was used to make TCR beta libraries. Via MiXCR, TCRdb re-called the 5' RACE reads, giving one row per CDR3 protein. The sample gives 250,000 to 350,000 distinct CDR3 sequences, 6.5% to 10% of which show up once; 13% to 15% is in the top ten. V dropped 5 bases and J dropped 7 bases, with 7 bases sitting between them. This CDR3 region has 11 residues. Points on this clonotype: As yet, its antigen is unknown.

The chain recombines TRBV12-3 or TRBV12-4 with TRBJ2-3; D is unresolved. The sample was blood, either unsorted or a sorted T cell fraction (not recorded which). The clonotype originates from a male donor with ankylosing spondylitis. For the CDR3, the DNA is TGTGCCAGCAGTCTCGTGAATACGCAGTATTTT. This codes for CASSLVNTQYF.